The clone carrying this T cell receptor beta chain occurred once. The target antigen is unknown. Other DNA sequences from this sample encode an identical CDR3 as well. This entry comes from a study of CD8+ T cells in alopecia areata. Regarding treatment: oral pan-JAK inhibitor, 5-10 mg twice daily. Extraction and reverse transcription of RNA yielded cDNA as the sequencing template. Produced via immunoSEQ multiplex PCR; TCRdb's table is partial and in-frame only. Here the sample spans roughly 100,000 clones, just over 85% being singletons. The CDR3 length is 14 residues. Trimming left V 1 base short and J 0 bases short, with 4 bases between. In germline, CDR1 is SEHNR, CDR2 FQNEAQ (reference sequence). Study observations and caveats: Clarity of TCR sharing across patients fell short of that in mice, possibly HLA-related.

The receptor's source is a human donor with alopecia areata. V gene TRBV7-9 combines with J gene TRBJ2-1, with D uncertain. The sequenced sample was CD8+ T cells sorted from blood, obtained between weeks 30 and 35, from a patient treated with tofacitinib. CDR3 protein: CASSLESSYNEQFF. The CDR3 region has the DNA TGTGCCAGCAGCTTAGAGAGCTCCTACAATGAGCAGTTCTTC. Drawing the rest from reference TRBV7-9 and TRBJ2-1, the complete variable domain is DTGVSQNPRHKITKRGQNVTFRCDPISEHNRLYWYRQTLGQGPEFLTYFQNEAQLEKSRLLSDRFSAERPKGSFSTLEIQRTEQGDSAMYLCASSLESSYNEQFFGPGTRLTVL.